Listed here are 18 T cell receptor beta chains from one sample, sequenced in a study of response to subunit inactivated influenza vaccine. TCRdb itself ran the RT-PCR reads through MiXCR, one entry per CDR3 protein. The sample yields about 310,000 distinct CDR3 sequences, about 20% seen once. This specimen was PBMCs from blood, taken approximately 20 months after vaccination. These receptors originate from a man aged 45 to 70 who received an inactivated influenza vaccine.

This sequence joins TRBV6-2 or TRBV6-3 and TRBJ1-5; no clear D. Germline CDR1 MNHEY, CDR2 SVGEGT. The CDR3 sequence is 15 residues long. With 4 bases removed from V and 0 bases from J, the gap between germline ends came to 10 bases. CDR3 sequence: CASSSWRDSNQPQHF. The CDR3 DNA is TGTGCCAGCAGTTCATGGAGAGATAGCAATCAGCCCCAGCATTTT.

This clonotype appeared a few times. This rearrangement joins TRBV5-1 to TRBJ2-4, with D hard to call. V was shortened by 0 bases and J by 8 bases, with 9 bases between the two germline ends. The CDR3 sequence is 13 residues long. From germline, CDR1 is SGHRS and CDR2 YFSETQ. The CDR3 here is CASSLGGLDIQYF. The CDR3 DNA sequence: TGCGCCAGCAGCTTGGGTGGCTTGGACATTCAGTACTTC.

This clonotype was seen a few times. V gene TRBV11-2 combines with J gene TRBJ2-1, with 9 bases matching TRBD2. CDR3 length: 18 amino acids. CDR1 SGHAT and CDR2 FQNNGV come from the germline V gene. After removal of 2 bases from V and 4 bases from J, the junction contained 12 bases not matched to a gene. For the CDR3, the DNA is TGTGCCAGCAGCTTAAAGGAGGTGGTCCTAGCGGGGTACAATGAGCAGTTCTTC. Residues: CASSLKEVVLAGYNEQFF.

This sequence joins TRBV7-9 and TRBJ2-1, with TRBD2 matching over 14 bases. V dropped 5 bases and J dropped 7; count of bases not matched to a gene: 10. Germline CDR1 SEHNR, CDR2 FQNEAQ (reference sequence). The CDR3 length is 17 residues. CDR3 nucleotide sequence: TGTGCCAGCAGCCGCGGACTAGCGGGAGGAGGCTTAAATGAGCAGTTCTTC. Residues: CASSRGLAGGGLNEQFF. Looking up the rest from reference TRBV7-9 and TRBJ2-1 gives the full variable domain: DTGVSQNPRHKITKRGQNVTFRCDPISEHNRLYWYRQTLGQGPEFLTYFQNEAQLEKSRLLSDRFSAERPKGSFSTLEIQRTEQGDSAMYLCASSRGLAGGGLNEQFFGPGTRLTVL.

This clonotype was seen only a few times. J is TRBJ1-2 and V is TRBV20-1; weak D call: TRBD1 (5 bases). CDR3 length: 14 amino acids. Trimming removed 1 base at V and 4 bases at J, with 13 bases between. CDR1 and CDR2 (germline): DFQATT, SNEGSKA (reference sequence). CDR3: CSARALTDRYGYTF. CDR3 sequence (DNA): TGCAGTGCTAGAGCCCTGACAGACCGCTATGGCTACACCTTC.

This clonotype was counted between two and nine times. The chain carries TRBV7-8 and TRBJ1-4; D gene unclear. Trimming cost V 1 base and J 8 bases, with 5 bases left between them. The germline V gene encodes CDR1 SGHVS and CDR2 FQNEAQ. This CDR3 contains 12 residues. CDR3 sequence (DNA): TGTGCCAGCAGCTTAGGAGGGGAAAAACTGTTTTTT. Encoded protein: CASSLGGEKLFF. The entire variable domain, with the rest obtained from reference TRBV7-8 and TRBJ1-4, is as follows: GAGVSQSPRYKVAKRGQDVALRCDPISGHVSLFWYQQALGQGPEFLTYFQNEAQLDKSGLPSDRFFAERPEGSVSTLKIQRTQQEDSAVYLCASSLGGEKLFFGSGTQLSVL.

The rearrangement uses TRBV5-1 and TRBJ2-5; D is uncertain. V was clipped by 4 bases and J by 5 bases, with 21 bases between them. Germline V gene lookup returns CDR1 SGHRS and CDR2 YFSETQ. The CDR3 is 16 amino acids. This chain's CDR3 is CASSHPAGKYLETQYF. CDR3 sequence (DNA): TGCGCCAGCAGCCACCCGGCAGGAAAGTATCTGGAGACCCAGTACTTC.

The table lists this clonotype with many counts. The rearrangement links TRBV2 to TRBJ1-1; a weak D match, TRBD1 (5 bases). Trimming pared 2 bases from V and 0 bases from J, leaving 13 bases between. Germline V gene sequence: CDR1 SNHLY, CDR2 FYNNEI. The CDR3 consists of 16 residues. CDR3 protein: CASSEYRGIMNTEAFF. DNA for the CDR3: TGTGCCAGCAGTGAATATAGGGGAATCATGAACACTGAAGCTTTCTTT.

This clonotype was recorded many times. The rearrangement joins TRBV12-3 or TRBV12-4 to TRBJ2-1, with D perhaps TRBD1 (6 bases). The CDR3 has 11 residues. The V and J ends lost 5 bases and 15 bases respectively, with 14 bases between them. The CDR3 sequence: CASSAAGDRFF. CDR3 DNA sequence: TGTGCCAGCAGTGCTGCAGGGGATCGGTTCTTC.

The chain carries TRBV29-1 and TRBJ1-6; the D gene is possibly TRBD1 (5 bases). The CDR3 contains 11 residues. Germline CDR1 reads SQVTM; CDR2 reads ANQGSEA. Trimming left V 6 bases short and J 17 bases short, with 17 bases between. The CDR3 DNA sequence: TGCAGCGTCTTGGACAATGACAAGTTCCACTTT. Encoded protein: CSVLDNDKFHF. The variable domain in full, with the rest retrieved from reference TRBV29-1 and TRBJ1-6, is SAVISQKPSRDICQRGTSLTIQCQVDSQVTMMFWYRQQPGQSLTLIATANQGSEATYESGFVIDKFPISRPNLTFSTLTVSNMSPEDSSIYLCSVLDNDKFHFGNGTRLTVT.

The V gene is TRBV5-1, the J gene TRBJ2-7; 7 bases agree with TRBD2. Losses at the gene ends were 4 bases for V and 1 base for J; bases not matched to a gene: 5. There are 14 residues in the CDR3. In germline, CDR1 is SGHRS, CDR2 YFSETQ. CDR3: CASSPRDYSYEQYF. The CDR3 DNA follows: TGCGCCAGCAGCCCGCGGGACTATTCCTACGAGCAGTACTTC.

In this sample, this clonotype turned up many times. The rearrangement links TRBV10-3 to TRBJ1-5; TRBD1 aligns across 7 bases. J lost 11 bases, V lost 0 bases, and 13 bases had no gene match. This CDR3 contains 16 residues. The germline V gene has CDR1 ENHRY and CDR2 SYGVKD. CDR3 sequence: CAISESSKTGREAQHF. The DNA for the CDR3 is TGTGCCATCAGTGAGTCGTCTAAGACAGGGAGGGAGGCCCAGCATTTT.

The CDR3 sequence: CASSLTGTAQPQHF. The CDR3 DNA reads as TGTGCCAGCAGTTTAACGGGGACCGCTCAGCCCCAGCATTTT. The V call is TRBV12-3 or TRBV12-4, the J call TRBJ1-5, with D maybe TRBD1 (5 bases). Trimming shortened V by 2 bases and J by 6 bases, and 11 bases separated the two germline ends. The CDR3 runs to 14 residues.

This clonotype showed up just once. This sequence joins TRBV7-2 and TRBJ2-3; D is undetermined. V lost 11 bases and J lost 0, with 15 bases in between. This CDR3 is 14 amino acids long. The germline V gene encodes CDR1 SGHTA and CDR2 FQGNSA. CDR3 residues: CASSKLSSTDTQYF. CDR3 DNA: TGTGCCTCCTCCAAGCTATCTAGCACAGATACGCAGTATTTT.

This clonotype was found a few times. V usage is TRBV5-5 and J usage is TRBJ1-3, with 8 nucleotides matching TRBD1. This CDR3 is built from 17 residues. CDR1 and CDR2 (germline): SGHKS, YYEKEE (reference sequence). V dropped 2 bases and J dropped 0; count of bases not matched to a gene: 7. CDR3 sequence: CASSLLGQAISGNTIYF. The DNA for the CDR3 is TGTGCCAGCAGCTTATTGGGACAGGCTATCTCTGGAAACACCATATATTTT.

The J gene is TRBJ1-2, the V gene TRBV9; a weak D match, TRBD1 (5 bases). The germline V gene has CDR1 SGDLS and CDR2 YYNGEE. This CDR3 comprises 15 residues. The V end lost 0 bases, the J end lost 3 bases, and 12 bases lay between the germline ends. CDR3 coding DNA: TGTGCCAGCAGCGTAGATCCGGGGCCGGACTATGGCTACACCTTC. Translated: CASSVDPGPDYGYTF.

The chain combines TRBV2 with TRBJ1-1; 8 bases agree with TRBD1. The CDR3 is made up of 14 amino acids. Germline lookup yields CDR1 SNHLY and CDR2 FYNNEI. The V and J ends lost 3 bases and 4 bases, in that order; junction bases with no gene match: 4. The CDR3 is CASSDQGAITEAFF. The DNA for the CDR3 is TGTGCCAGCAGTGACCAGGGGGCCATCACTGAAGCTTTCTTT. Based on the CDR3 plus reference TRBV2 and TRBJ1-1, the full variable domain is EPEVTQTPSHQVTQMGQEVILRCVPISNHLYFYWYRQILGQKVEFLVSFYNNEISEKSEIFDDQFSVERPDGSNFTLKIRSTKLEDSAMYFCASSDQGAITEAFFGQGTRLTVV.

The chain employs TRBV28 and TRBJ1-1, with 9 bases that match TRBD1. Germline V gene lookup returns CDR1 MDHEN and CDR2 SYDVKM. J was trimmed by 4 bases and V by 6 bases; bases with no gene match: 6. The CDR3 has 14 amino acids. The CDR3 region has the DNA TGTGCCAGCAGCGGGGACAGGGCCTCCACTGAAGCTTTCTTT. This codes for CASSGDRASTEAFF.